The 23 T cell receptor beta chains below were found in one sample sequenced in a study of cytomegalovirus exposure and HLA in healthy donors (TCRdb year 2017). The method was the immunoSEQ multiplex PCR assay. For the multiplex PCR, a mixture combining 60 forward primers for TCR Vbeta segments and 13 reverse primers for TCR Jbeta segments was used. TCRdb carries this immuneACCESS record with in-frame sequences only. Its versions omit some clonotypes, under half of them owing to an unresolved V gene in the studies checked, with the rest unexplained. This sample has approximately 210,000 clones in its table, and 65% to 85% of those were observed once. Around 2% of the sample is taken by the ten largest. Source material: PBMCs. These receptors came from a man younger than 35 in good health and CMV-seronegative.

The V call is TRBV19, the J call TRBJ1-3, with TRBD1 matching 7 bases. The CDR3 covers 13 residues. The trim removed 10 bases at V and 3 bases at J, leaving 6 bases unmatched. Looked up from germline, CDR1 is LNHDA and CDR2 is SQIVND (reference sequence). The CDR3 spells CATSRDSGNTIYF. CDR3 DNA sequence: TGTGCCACCTCGCGGGACAGTGGAAACACCATATATTTT.

The J gene is TRBJ2-5, the V gene TRBV28; TRBD1 agrees at 10 bases. The CDR3 consists of 16 residues. Germline loops: CDR1 MDHEN, CDR2 SYDVKM. With 5 bases clipped from V and 4 bases from J, the junction kept 10 bases outside the gene matches. The DNA for the CDR3 is TGTGCCAGCAGTCTGGAACCGGGACAGGGGCCAGAGACCCAGTACTTC. As protein: CASSLEPGQGPETQYF.

This sequence joins TRBV19 and TRBJ1-2; weak D call: TRBD1 (6 bases). Germline V gives CDR1 LNHDA, CDR2 SQIVND (reference sequence). The CDR3 totals 14 residues. Trimming removed 5 bases from V and 8 bases from J, with 18 bases in between. The CDR3 nucleotides are TGTGCCAGTAGTCCGGGACATCACCGTTCGGGCTACACCTTC. Translating it yields CASSPGHHRSGYTF.

The chain employs TRBV5-5 and TRBJ2-5, with unresolved D. Germline loops: CDR1 SGHKS, CDR2 YYEKEE (reference sequence). The CDR3 has 15 amino acids. Between the trimmed V and J ends, which lost 0 bases and 1 base, there was a span of 10 bases. CDR3 sequence reads: CASSLVVVSQETQYF. The CDR3 bases are TGTGCCAGCAGCTTGGTAGTGGTGTCCCAAGAGACCCAGTACTTC.

The rearrangement joins TRBV7-8 to TRBJ1-4; no definite D call. Trimming cost V 8 bases and J 8 bases, with 18 bases left between them. The CDR3 has 14 residues. The germline gives CDR1 SGHVS, CDR2 FQNEAQ. The CDR3 DNA reads TGTGCCAGCGGATTACAGCTCACGGGAGAAAAACTGTTTTTT. Protein: CASGLQLTGEKLFF.

J is TRBJ2-5 and V is TRBV27; 14 bases map to TRBD2. The DNA end favors TRBJ2-7, so the J call may be wrong. This CDR3 is built from 15 residues. CDR1 and CDR2 (germline): MNHEY, SMNVEV (reference sequence). The DNA of the CDR3 is TGTGCCAGCAGCCGGGGACTAGCGGGAGCTTACGAGCAGTACTTC. It specifies CASSRGLAGAYEQYF.

The CDR3 region has the DNA TGTGCCAGTAGTATGCGTTCCGGCTCTGGGGCCAACGTCCTGACTTTC. It yields the protein CASSMRSGSGANVLTF. The chain joins TRBV19 to TRBJ2-6; no clear D. This CDR3 has 16 residues. From germline, CDR1 is LNHDA and CDR2 SQIVND (reference sequence). With 3 bases removed from V and 0 bases from J, the gap between germline ends came to 9 bases.

In this sample, this clone turned up a few times. The chain uses TRBV29-1 and TRBJ2-3; TRBD1 agrees at 10 bases. Trimming cost V 4 bases and J 2 bases; bases outside gene matches: 3. CDR1 and CDR2 from the germline V gene are SQVTM and ANQGSEA. The CDR3 totals 14 residues. The CDR3 bases are TGCAGCGTTGCCGGGACAGGGGACACAGATACGCAGTATTTT. Translating gives CSVAGTGDTDTQYF.

This sequence joins TRBV28 and TRBJ1-3, with TRBD1 matching 9 bases. The CDR3 length is 14 residues. CDR1 is MDHEN, CDR2 SYDVKM, per germline. J was trimmed by 3 bases and V by 6 bases; bases with no gene match: 3. The CDR3 nucleotides read TGTGCCAGCAGGGGGACAGGGAGTGGAAACACCATATATTTT. Translation gives CASRGTGSGNTIYF.

The sample holds a few counts of this clone. CDR3 in DNA: TGCGCCAGCAGCTTGAGGCCCGGGGGGGACACTGAAGCTTTCTTT. Its protein product is CASSLRPGGDTEAFF. The chain joins TRBV5-1 to TRBJ1-1, with a possible D match to TRBD1 (5 bases). CDR3 length: 15 amino acids. In germline, CDR1 is SGHRS, CDR2 YFSETQ. V lost 1 base, J lost 3 bases, and 13 bases lay in between.

J is TRBJ2-5 and V is TRBV10-3, with 9 bases matching TRBD2. V gave up 0 bases and J gave up 0 bases; unmatched junction bases: 8. The CDR3 consists of 18 residues. Germline CDR1 is ENHRY and CDR2 is SYGVKD. This chain's CDR3 is CAISESKLAGQYQETQYF. The CDR3 DNA follows: TGTGCCATCAGTGAGTCGAAACTAGCGGGCCAGTACCAAGAGACCCAGTACTTC.

In this sample, this clone turned up a few times. Here the CDR3 reads CAWSGGGNQPQHF. DNA for the CDR3: TGTGCCTGGAGTGGGGGGGGCAATCAGCCCCAGCATTTT. The J gene is TRBJ1-5, the V gene TRBV30, with D perhaps TRBD1 (5 bases). Germline V lookup: CDR1 GTSNPN, CDR2 SVGIG (reference sequence). CDR3 size: 13 residues. V lost 1 base and J 2 bases, leaving 6 bases between the germline ends.

CDR3 in DNA: TGTGCCAGCAGCTTAGATCCTACTGTTGAAGCTTTCTTT. This encodes CASSLDPTVEAFF. The chain uses TRBV11-2 and TRBJ1-1; D ambiguous. This CDR3 spans 13 amino acids. The ends were cut back, 0 bases at V and 7 bases at J, with 9 bases in the middle. Germline-derived CDR1 and CDR2 are SGHAT and FQNNGV. The variable domain in full, completed from reference TRBV11-2 and TRBJ1-1, reads EAGVAQSPRYKIIEKRQSVAFWCNPISGHATLYWYQQILGQGPKLLIQFQNNGVVDDSQLPKDRFSAERLKGVDSTLKIQPAKLEDSAVYLCASSLDPTVEAFFGQGTRLTVV.

The chain has TRBV2 and TRBJ1-6; D gene ambiguous. The CDR3 covers 14 residues. V was trimmed by 7 bases and J by 9 bases, leaving 16 bases between them. CDR1 is SNHLY, CDR2 FYNNEI, per germline. CDR3 region: CASIEGDWRSPLHF. Written as DNA, the CDR3 is TGTGCCAGCATTGAGGGAGATTGGCGTTCACCCCTCCACTTT.

The chain uses TRBV4-3 and TRBJ2-5, with TRBD2 as a possible D gene (6 bases). The CDR3 covers 15 residues. Trimming pared 0 bases from V and 3 bases from J, leaving 11 bases between. Per the germline V gene, CDR1 is LGHNA and CDR2 is YSLEER. CDR3: CASSQELRGEETQYF. The CDR3 DNA follows: TGCGCCAGCAGCCAAGAGCTGCGGGGCGAAGAGACCCAGTACTTC.

The chain joins TRBV5-4 to TRBJ2-5, with D possibly being TRBD2 (6 bases). V shed 4 bases and J shed 2 bases, with 12 bases lying between them. Germline CDR1 reads SGHNT; CDR2 reads YYREEE (reference sequence). CDR3 size: 14 residues. The chain's CDR3 is CASSPSGGQETQYF. The CDR3 DNA reads TGTGCCAGCAGCCCCTCCGGGGGACAAGAGACCCAGTACTTC.

V and J are TRBV9 and TRBJ2-7, with 7 bases that match TRBD2. This CDR3 has 14 amino acids. Germline loops: CDR1 SGDLS, CDR2 YYNGEE. The trim removed 2 bases at V and 2 bases at J, leaving 4 bases unmatched. The CDR3 loop reads CASSVTSSTYEQYF. The CDR3 DNA sequence: TGTGCCAGCAGCGTGACTAGCTCTACCTACGAGCAGTACTTC.

The V gene is TRBV5-4, the J gene TRBJ1-6, with D maybe TRBD1 (6 bases). Trimming removed 4 bases at V and 0 bases at J, with 11 bases between. Germline lookup yields CDR1 SGHNT and CDR2 YYREEE (reference sequence). This CDR3 has 16 residues. The CDR3 here is CASSQDSGSYNSPLHF. DNA for the CDR3: TGTGCCAGCAGCCAGGACAGTGGCTCCTATAATTCACCCCTCCACTTT.

This chain joins TRBV5-7 and TRBJ2-2; TRBD2 matches at 12 bases. TRBV5-7 is sorted into the ORF group, with uncertain function. The V segment lost 0 bases and the J segment 4 bases; nucleotides outside the gene matches: 10. This CDR3 has 19 residues. CDR3 coding DNA: TGTGCCAGCAGCTTGGGGGGGATTCGACTAGCGGGAGTCACCGGGGAGCTGTTTTTT. Encoded protein: CASSLGGIRLAGVTGELFF.

This clone has a handful of counts. The chain has TRBV5-1 and TRBJ2-2; 8 positions agree with TRBD1. CDR3 length equals 15 residues. In germline, CDR1 is SGHRS, CDR2 YFSETQ. Trimming took 4 bases from V and 6 from J; bases not matched to a gene: 8. The DNA for the CDR3 is TGCGCCAGCAGCGACGGACAGGGCTTCGCCGGGGAGCTGTTTTTT. Its translation: CASSDGQGFAGELFF.

V and J are TRBV5-6 and TRBJ2-7; TRBD2 is a possible D gene (5 bases). Germline V gene lookup returns CDR1 SGHDT and CDR2 YYEEEE. V lost 4 bases and J 3 bases, leaving 8 bases between the germline ends. The CDR3 is made up of 12 amino acids. CDR3 bases: TGTGCCAGCAGCCAGACTAACTACGAGCAGTACTTC. Translating it yields CASSQTNYEQYF.

The chain recombines TRBV9 with TRBJ2-5; tentative D call: TRBD1 (6 bases). The tail of the sequence fits TRBJ2-7 better, so the J call may be wrong. CDR1 is SGDLS and CDR2 is YYNGEE in the germline V gene. The CDR3 has 15 amino acids. The CDR3 nucleotides are TGTGCCAGCAGCGCCCACATGGGGGCCGAGATCGAGCAGTACTTC. Amino acid sequence: CASSAHMGAEIEQYF.

The chain is built from TRBV21-1 and TRBJ2-5; no DNA check was done on the table's D call, TRBD1. TRBV21-1 is a listed pseudogene. The CDR3 contains 18 residues. The CDR3 DNA reads TGTGCCAGCAGCAACCGGGACACAAATCATGTACGCCAAGAGACCCAGTACTTC. This sequence encodes CASSNRDTNHVRQETQYF.